This T cell receptor (beta chain) was sequenced in a study of T cells after yellow fever vaccination. In the study overall: With SMART-Seq v4 Ultra Low Input, the fractions containing low cell numbers were prepared.

Overall study results and limits: A secondary response was less intense yet reached its peak sooner, at day 5 versus 15. Abundant bulk-population clonotypes could contaminate the FACS-sorted repertoires.

Making TCR cDNA involved 5'RACE template switching, which added UMIs and a universal primer site. Each CDR3 protein gets one entry after TCRdb re-called the 5' RACE reads with MiXCR. The sample contains 300,000 to 350,000 distinct CDR3 sequences, about 4.5% of which appear only once. Remarks on this clonotype: Its matching antigen is unknown.

V lost 6 bases, J lost 3 bases, and 12 bases lay in between. From germline, CDR1 is SGHTA and CDR2 FQGNSA. The length of the CDR3 is 14 residues. V and J are TRBV7-2 and TRBJ1-5; D perhaps matches TRBD1 (5 bases). This specimen consisted of PBMCs, obtained 15 days after the yellow fever booster vaccination. This TCR was sampled from a man between 18 and 35 years old who received the YFV17D yellow fever vaccine. Here the CDR3 DNA reads TGTGCCAGCAGTTTTATGGGGCCCAATCAGCCCCAGCATTTT. Encoded protein: CASSFMGPNQPQHF.